These T cell receptor beta chains were read from a single sample in a study of blood T cell repertoires in COVID-19. Profiled with immunoSEQ multiplex PCR; TCRdb holds only in-frame clones, not every one. This repertoire shows some 140,000 clones, around 75% found once; its top ten account for just under 5%. Sequencing was performed on peripheral blood. Receptors were obtained from an older woman with COVID-19, enrolled during active disease. CDR3s include the opening cysteine and the closing phenylalanine or tryptophan. Fields, in order: J gene, V gene, clone size, D gene, CDR3 DNA, CDR3 protein. D genes are given only for firm matches. Clone size is stated in some rows and not others, as once, few, many or a class when expanded.

TRBJ2-7 TRBV15 . . TGTGCCACCAGCAGAGGGAGCTCCTACGAGCAGTACTTC CATSRGSSYEQYF
TRBJ2-7 TRBV19 . TRBD2 TGTGCCAGTAGGGGTAGCGGGGCCTCCTACGAGCAGTACTTC CASRGSGASYEQYF
TRBJ1-1 TRBV30 . . TGTGCCTGGATCAGAGGGGGTTTGAACACTGAAGCTTTCTTT CAWIRGGLNTEAFF
TRBJ2-2 TRBV9 few TRBD1 TGTGCCAGCAGCGTTTCCCAGGGGGCCGGGGAGCTGTTTTTT CASSVSQGAGELFF
TRBJ2-1 TRBV7-2 . . TGTGCCAGCAGTATCCCCGGGGGGCGGGAGCAGTTCTTC CASSIPGGREQFF
TRBJ2-1 TRBV9 . TRBD2 TGTGCCAGCAGCGCCAATAGCGGGGGGATCTATGAGCAGTTCTTC CASSANSGGIYEQFF
TRBJ1-2 TRBV19 . TRBD1 TGTGCCAGTAGTATCAGGACAGGGACTAACTATGGCTACACCTTC CASSIRTGTNYGYTF
TRBJ2-1 TRBV19 . . TGTGCCAGTAAGGGTCAATCAACGGGAAGCTCCTACAATGAGCAGTTCTTC CASKGQSTGSSYNEQFF
TRBJ1-1 TRBV6-5 . TRBD1 TGTGCCTCGAGGACAGGGGGAATAGGGACTGAAGCTTTCTTT CASRTGGIGTEAFF
TRBJ1-2 TRBV5-1 . . TGCGCCAGCAGCGCCGGGGTCGGCTACACCTTC CASSAGVGYTF
TRBJ2-1 TRBV20-1 . TRBD2 TGCAGTGCTAGTGAGGCGGGGGGGTCCCACAATGAGCAGTTCTTC CSASEAGGSHNEQFF
TRBJ2-3 TRBV21-1 . . TGTGCCAGCAGCAGCCCGGGATATAGCACAGATACGCAGTATTTT CASSSPGYSTDTQYF
TRBJ2-7 TRBV20-1 . TRBD1 TGCAGTGCTAGTCCCTCCGCGGGACAGGGAATCGACGAGCAGTACTTC CSASPSAGQGIDEQYF
TRBJ2-7 TRBV6-6 . TRBD1 TGTGCCAGCAGTGGGACAGGGATTCAGGAGCAGTACTTC CASSGTGIQEQYF
TRBJ2-2 TRBV9 . . TGTGCCAGCAGCGTCGAACCGGGACATTCGGGGGAGCTGTTTTTT CASSVEPGHSGELFF
TRBJ2-5 TRBV20-1 few TRBD2 TGCAGTGCTAGTATGACTAGCGGTGTTGGGGGCCAGTACTTC CSASMTSGVGGQYF
TRBJ1-2 TRBV2 . TRBD1 TGTGCCAGCACAGGGGGCCTAGGGGGCTACACCTTC CASTGGLGGYTF
TRBJ2-3 TRBV3-1/TRBV3-2 . TRBD2 TGTGCCAGCAGCCCTGTAGCGGGGGGGCTTGGCACAGATACGCAGTATTTT CASSPVAGGLGTDTQYF
TRBJ2-5 TRBV5-1 . TRBD2 TGCGCCAGCAGCCCGGTAGCGGGGGGCCAAGAGACCCAGTACTTC CASSPVAGGQETQYF
TRBJ1-2 TRBV19 . TRBD1 TGTGCCAGTACAGGGGGAGTGGCTTCCAACTATGGCTACACCTTC CASTGGVASNYGYTF
TRBJ1-2 TRBV29-1 . . TGCAGCGTTGATCCAGGGAGGAGTTGGTACACCTTC CSVDPGRSWYTF
TRBJ2-2 TRBV28 . TRBD1 TGTGCCAGCACCGGGACAGGGGCTCTACTGAACACCGGGGAGCTGTTTTTT CASTGTGALLNTGELFF
TRBJ1-2 TRBV5-1 few TRBD1 TGCGCCAGCAGCGAGGCAGGGGGCTATGGCTACACCTTC CASSEAGGYGYTF
TRBJ2-6 TRBV5-1 . TRBD1 TGCGCCAGCAGCTTAGGACAGGGGGCTGGGGCCAACGTCCTGACTTTC CASSLGQGAGANVLTF
TRBJ1-2 TRBV9 . . TGTGCCAGCAGCGTTACAGGTGATCCTAACTATGGCTACACCTTC CASSVTGDPNYGYTF
TRBJ2-7 TRBV6-2/TRBV6-3 . TRBD2 TGTGCCAGCAGCCACGGCTCTAGCGGGGTCTCCTACGAGCAGTACTTC CASSHGSSGVSYEQYF
TRBJ2-1 TRBV11-2 . TRBD2 TGTGCCAGCAGCGCCGGCCCCCCGGGAGCGGGGGGGCTCAATGAGCAGTTCTTC CASSAGPPGAGGLNEQFF
TRBJ1-5 TRBV24-1 few TRBD1 TGTGCCACCAGATATAAATCCGGGACAGGGGACGATCAGCCCCAGCATTTT CATRYKSGTGDDQPQHF
TRBJ1-6 TRBV3-1/TRBV3-2 few TRBD1 TGTGCCAGCAGCTACCACAGGGGTCCCTCACCCCTCCACTTT CASSYHRGPSPLHF
TRBJ1-1 TRBV12-3/TRBV12-4 . . TGTGCCAGCAGTTTCGGGGGGAACACTGAAGCTTTCTTT CASSFGGNTEAFF
TRBJ2-7 TRBV7-6 . TRBD1 TGTGCCAGCAGCCTGCGGCCGGGACAGGGGTCCTACGAGCAGTACTTC CASSLRPGQGSYEQYF
TRBJ2-7 TRBV7-2 . TRBD1 TGTGCCAGCAGCCTAGGGGGACAGTCCTACGAGCAGTACTTC CASSLGGQSYEQYF
TRBJ2-4 TRBV24-1 . . TGTGCCACCAGTGCCCACGGGACTGGAGAAAACATTCAGTACTTC CATSAHGTGENIQYF
TRBJ1-1 TRBV24-1 . TRBD1 TGTGCCACCAGGAAACCACAGGGGGCGAGCCACCCGGTCACTGAAGCTTTCTTT CATRKPQGASHPVTEAFF
TRBJ2-1 TRBV9 . . TGTGCCAGCAGCGTAGTCCCAGGGTGGGGCAATGAGCAGTTCTTC CASSVVPGWGNEQFF
TRBJ1-2 TRBV6-5 . TRBD1 TGTGCCAGCAGCCCCCGGACAGGCTATGGCTACACCTTC CASSPRTGYGYTF
TRBJ2-3 TRBV24-1 . TRBD1 TGTGCCACCAGTGACTCCGGACAGGGGATAGATACGCAGTATTTT CATSDSGQGIDTQYF
TRBJ1-2 TRBV5-6 . . TGTGCCAGCAGCTCGGGAGTCCCTAGGTATGGCTACACCTTC CASSSGVPRYGYTF
TRBJ1-4 TRBV4-1 . . TGCGCCAGCAGCCAAGACGGAGGAGGTCGTGAAAAACTGTTTTTT CASSQDGGGREKLFF
TRBJ2-3 TRBV11-3 . TRBD2 TGTGCCAGCAGCCCCACTAGCGGGGGGGCCGGGGATACGCAGTATTTT CASSPTSGGAGDTQYF
TRBJ1-4 TRBV5-6 . . TGTGCCAGCAGCTTGGCAAGGAGGGAAAAACTGTTTTTT CASSLARREKLFF
TRBJ1-5 TRBV7-2 . . TGTGCCAGCAGCTTACCGGGGGGAGGCCAGCCCCAGCATTTT CASSLPGGGQPQHF
TRBJ2-5 TRBV6-5 . . TGTGCCAGTACCCAAACTAAGGTTGGCCAGACCCAGTACTTC CASTQTKVGQTQYF
TRBJ2-3 TRBV12-3/TRBV12-4 . . TGTGCCAGCAGCCTTACAGGGCAAGATACGCAGTATTTT CASSLTGQDTQYF
TRBJ2-2 TRBV4-3 . . TGCGCCAGCAGCCCTGCTGGGGGGAGTTCCGGGGAGCTGTTTTTT CASSPAGGSSGELFF
TRBJ2-1 TRBV12-1 . . TGTGCCAGCAGCTTTTGTGTCGGATGGGCGTGGGATGAGCAGTTCTTC CASSFCVGWAWDEQFF
TRBJ1-2 TRBV27 . . TGTGCCAGCAGTTTAGGGGGCCCAGGGGTTAACTATGGCTACACCTTC CASSLGGPGVNYGYTF
TRBJ2-3 TRBV5-4 . . TGTGCCAGCAGCTTGGAGGGGGGGCGGGATACGCAGTATTTT CASSLEGGRDTQYF
TRBJ1-2 TRBV28 . . TGTGCCAGCAGGGCTCCAAGCGGGGTAGCTAACTATGGCTACACCTTC CASRAPSGVANYGYTF
TRBJ1-3 TRBV3-1/TRBV3-2 . . TGTGCCAGCAGCCAGCGGCAGCTCTCTGGAAACACCATATATTTT CASSQRQLSGNTIYF
TRBJ2-7 TRBV5-1 . TRBD1 TGCGCCAGCAGCTCAATGACAGGGGCCAGCTCCTACGAGCAGTACTTC CASSSMTGASSYEQYF
TRBJ2-7 TRBV28 once . TGTGCCAGCAGTTTAGGGACATTTTTCTACGAGCAGTACTTC CASSLGTFFYEQYF
TRBJ1-1 TRBV6-5 . . TGTGCCAGCAGTTACCCAGGGAGGCCCAGCACTGAAGCTTTCTTT CASSYPGRPSTEAFF